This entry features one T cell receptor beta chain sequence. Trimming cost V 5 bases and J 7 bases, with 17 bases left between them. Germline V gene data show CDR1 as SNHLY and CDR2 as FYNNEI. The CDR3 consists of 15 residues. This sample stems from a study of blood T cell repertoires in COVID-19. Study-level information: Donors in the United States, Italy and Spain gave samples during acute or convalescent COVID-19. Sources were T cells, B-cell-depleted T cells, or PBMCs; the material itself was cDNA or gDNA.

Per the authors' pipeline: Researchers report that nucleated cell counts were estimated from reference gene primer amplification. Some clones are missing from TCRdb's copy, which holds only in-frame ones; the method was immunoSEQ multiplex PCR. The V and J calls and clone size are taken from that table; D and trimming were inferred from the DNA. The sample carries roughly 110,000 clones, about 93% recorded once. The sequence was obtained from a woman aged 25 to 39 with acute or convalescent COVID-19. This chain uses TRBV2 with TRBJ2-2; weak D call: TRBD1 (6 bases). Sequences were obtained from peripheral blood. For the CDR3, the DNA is TGTGCCAGCAGTTGGACAGTTCTTCACGTCGGGGAGCTGTTTTTT. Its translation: CASSWTVLHVGELFF.